This T cell receptor beta chain was captured by sequencing in a study of OX40 agonist ivuxolimab in advanced cancers. Study-wide results and caveats: Clones of CD4+ and CD8+ blood T cells grew by week 6 at doses of 0.1 to 3.0 mg/kg.

TCRdb keeps only in-frame clones here, not all; method: immunoSEQ multiplex PCR. Of tens of thousands of clones in the sample, over 75% were seen once. For this clone: The antigen is unknown.

Germline V CDR1 and CDR2: SGDLS, YYNGEE. The CDR3 has 14 residues. Trimming removed 1 base from V and 7 bases from J, with 12 bases in between. The chain employs TRBV9 and TRBJ2-1; D is perhaps TRBD1 (5 bases). The source was CD4+ or CD8+ T cells sorted from blood, collected in a trial of the OX40 agonist ivuxolimab. The sequence was collected from an adult with an advanced solid tumor such as melanoma, head and neck, liver or kidney cancer. The CDR3 here is CASSVRGRVNEQFF. The DNA of the CDR3 is TGTGCCAGCAGCGTAAGGGGAAGGGTGAATGAGCAGTTCTTC.